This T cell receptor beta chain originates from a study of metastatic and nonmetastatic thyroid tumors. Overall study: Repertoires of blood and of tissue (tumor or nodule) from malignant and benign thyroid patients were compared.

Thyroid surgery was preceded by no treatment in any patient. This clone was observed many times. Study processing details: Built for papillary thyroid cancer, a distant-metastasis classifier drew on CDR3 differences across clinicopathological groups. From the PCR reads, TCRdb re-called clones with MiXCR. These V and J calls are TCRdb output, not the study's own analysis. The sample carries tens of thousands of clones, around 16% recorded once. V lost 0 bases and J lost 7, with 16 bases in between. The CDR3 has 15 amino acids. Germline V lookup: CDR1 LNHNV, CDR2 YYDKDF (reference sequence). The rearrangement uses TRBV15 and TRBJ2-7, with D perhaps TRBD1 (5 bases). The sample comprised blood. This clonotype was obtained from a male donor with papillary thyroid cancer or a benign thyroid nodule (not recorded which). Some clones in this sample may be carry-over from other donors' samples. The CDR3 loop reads CATSRDGTGWQEQYF. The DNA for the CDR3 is TGTGCCACCAGCAGAGATGGAACAGGTTGGCAAGAGCAGTACTTC. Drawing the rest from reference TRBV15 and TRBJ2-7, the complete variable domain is DAMVIQNPRYQVTQFGKPVTLSCSQTLNHNVMYWYQQKSSQAPKLLFHYYDKDFNNEADTPDNFQSRRPNTSFCFLDIRSPGLGDTAMYLCATSRDGTGWQEQYFGPGTRLTVT.